This T cell receptor beta chain is from a study of cytomegalovirus exposure and HLA in healthy donors. PCR employed 60 Vbeta and 13 Jbeta primers. Sequenced by immunoSEQ multiplex PCR; TCRdb stores in-frame clones only, minus some. The repertoire has about 130,000 clones, around 72% of them found once; the top ten carry 3% to 4%. The CDR3 extends over 22 amino acids. The source material was PBMCs. The source of this sequence is a man younger than 45 in good health and CMV-seronegative. V usage is TRBV21-1 and J usage is TRBJ1-4; TRBD1 was called by the table and not checked on the DNA. TRBV21-1 is described as a pseudogene. The CDR3: CASSKGGKGPPGQDHNNEKLFF. CDR3 nucleotides: TGTGCCAGCAGCAAAGGGGGCAAAGGGCCACCGGGACAGGACCATAATAATGAAAAACTGTTTTTT.